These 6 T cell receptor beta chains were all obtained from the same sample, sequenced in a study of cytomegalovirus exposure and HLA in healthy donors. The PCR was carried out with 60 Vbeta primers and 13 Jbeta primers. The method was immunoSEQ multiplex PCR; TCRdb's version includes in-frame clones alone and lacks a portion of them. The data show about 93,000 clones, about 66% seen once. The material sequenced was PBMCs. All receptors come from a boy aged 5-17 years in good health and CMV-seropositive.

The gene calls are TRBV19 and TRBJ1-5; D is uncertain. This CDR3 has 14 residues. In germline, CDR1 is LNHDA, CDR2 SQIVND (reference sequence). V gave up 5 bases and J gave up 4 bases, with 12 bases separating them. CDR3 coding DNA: TGTGCCAGTAGTCTAAGGACGGGGAATCAGCCCCAGCATTTT. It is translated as CASSLRTGNQPQHF.

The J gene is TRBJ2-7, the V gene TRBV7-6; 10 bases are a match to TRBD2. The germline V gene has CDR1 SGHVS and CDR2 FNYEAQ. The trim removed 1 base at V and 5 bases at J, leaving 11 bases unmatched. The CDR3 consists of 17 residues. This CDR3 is CASSLVASGSGTHEQYF. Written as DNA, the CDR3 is TGTGCCAGCAGCTTAGTGGCTAGCGGGAGTGGGACCCACGAGCAGTACTTC.

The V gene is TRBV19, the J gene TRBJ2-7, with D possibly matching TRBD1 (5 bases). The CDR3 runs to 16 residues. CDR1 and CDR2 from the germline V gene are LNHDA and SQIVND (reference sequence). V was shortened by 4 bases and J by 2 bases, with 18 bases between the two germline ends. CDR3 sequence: CASSTSLGEVTYEQYF. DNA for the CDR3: TGTGCCAGTAGTACGAGTTTAGGGGAAGTGACCTACGAGCAGTACTTC.

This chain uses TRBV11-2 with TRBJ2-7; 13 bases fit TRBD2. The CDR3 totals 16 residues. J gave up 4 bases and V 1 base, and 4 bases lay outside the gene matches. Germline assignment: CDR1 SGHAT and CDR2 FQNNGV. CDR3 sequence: CASSLVQGLAGYEQYF. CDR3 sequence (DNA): TGTGCCAGCAGCTTAGTCCAGGGACTAGCGGGGTACGAGCAGTACTTC.

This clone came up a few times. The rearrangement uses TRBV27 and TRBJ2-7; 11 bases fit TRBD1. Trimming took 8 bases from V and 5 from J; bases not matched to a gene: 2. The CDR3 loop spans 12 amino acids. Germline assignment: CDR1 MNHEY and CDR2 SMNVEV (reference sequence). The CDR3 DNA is TGTGCCAGCGGGGACAGGGGGAACGAGCAGTACTTC. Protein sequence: CASGDRGNEQYF.

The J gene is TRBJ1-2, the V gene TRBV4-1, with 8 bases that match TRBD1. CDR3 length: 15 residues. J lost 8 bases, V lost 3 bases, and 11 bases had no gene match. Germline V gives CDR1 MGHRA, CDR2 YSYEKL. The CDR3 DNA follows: TGCGCCAGCAGCCACAAGGAGACAGGGGCTTCAGGCTACACCTTC. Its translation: CASSHKETGASGYTF.